This TCR beta chain was documented in a study of blood T cell repertoires in COVID-19. Study information: Nucleic acid was either cDNA or gDNA, and it came from T cells, B-cell-depleted T cells, or PBMCs.

The trim removed 1 base at V and 4 bases at J, leaving 9 bases unmatched. Germline CDR1 is LGHNA and CDR2 is YNFKEQ. This CDR3 has 17 amino acids. Libraries were prepared by immunoSEQ multiplex PCR; TCRdb keeps only in-frame clonotypes and omits some of them. The table records about 100,000 clones, roughly 87% of them present only once. What was sequenced was peripheral blood. The chain carries TRBV4-2 and TRBJ2-3; the match to TRBD2 covers 9 bases. This TCR was recovered from a woman aged 55-75 years with acute or convalescent COVID-19. The CDR3 coding sequence is TGTGCCAGCAGCCAAGTTGGGGCTGCGGGAGGGGCAGATACGCAGTATTTT. Translation gives CASSQVGAAGGADTQYF.